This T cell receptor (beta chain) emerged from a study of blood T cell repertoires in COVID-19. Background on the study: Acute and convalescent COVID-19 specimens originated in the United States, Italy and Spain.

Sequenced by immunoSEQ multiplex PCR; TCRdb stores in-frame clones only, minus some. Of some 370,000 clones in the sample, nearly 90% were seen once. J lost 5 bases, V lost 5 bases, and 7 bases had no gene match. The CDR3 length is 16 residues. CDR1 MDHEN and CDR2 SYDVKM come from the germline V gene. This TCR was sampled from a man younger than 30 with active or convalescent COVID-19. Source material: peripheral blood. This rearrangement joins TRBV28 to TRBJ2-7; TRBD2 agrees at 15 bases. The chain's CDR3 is CASSIGTSGGFHEQYF. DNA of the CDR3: TGTGCCAGCAGTATCGGGACTAGCGGGGGGTTTCACGAGCAGTACTTC.